Listed below are T cell receptor beta chains from one sample, sequenced in a study of blood T cell repertoires in COVID-19. Using immunoSEQ multiplex PCR, the repertoire was profiled, and TCRdb retains in-frame clones only, with some absent. The sample includes more than 200,000 clones, 80% to 90% of them seen just once. Sequencing was done on a sample of PBMCs or T cells enriched from blood (not recorded which). The receptors come from a middle-aged man who had recovered from COVID-19. CDR3s include the opening cysteine and the closing phenylalanine or tryptophan. D genes are given only for firm matches. Clone size, where shown, is once, few, many, or a class for clones that have expanded.

j_call,clone_size,d_call,v_call,cdr3_aa,cdr3_nt
TRBJ2-1,-,TRBD2,TRBV5-1,CASSLGVGGSSYNEQFF,TGCGCCAGCAGCTTGGGTGTCGGCGGGAGCTCCTACAATGAGCAGTTCTTC
TRBJ1-1,-,TRBD1,TRBV28,CASSLTDRGLTEAFF,TGTGCCAGCAGTTTAACAGACAGGGGGCTCACTGAAGCTTTCTTT
TRBJ2-7,once,TRBD1,TRBV11-2,CASSLRGPRTGQSYEQYF,TGTGCCAGCAGCTTGAGAGGACCTCGAACGGGACAGTCCTACGAGCAGTACTTC
TRBJ1-5,-,TRBD1,TRBV19,CASADRGREPQHF,TGTGCCAGTGCCGACAGGGGGCGGGAGCCCCAGCATTTT
TRBJ2-2,-,TRBD1,TRBV28,CASRRQGSGELFF,TGTGCCAGCAGAAGACAGGGATCCGGGGAGCTGTTTTTT
TRBJ2-5,-,-,TRBV3-1/TRBV3-2,CASSVQQETQYF,TGTGCCAGCAGCGTCCAGCAAGAGACCCAGTACTTC
TRBJ1-6,-,TRBD1,TRBV30,CAWRTGGVTLHF,TGTGCCTGGCGGACAGGCGGGGTAACCCTCCACTTT
TRBJ2-7,once,TRBD2,TRBV19,CASSPGGGEYEQYF,TGTGCCAGTAGTCCCGGGGGGGGCGAATACGAGCAGTACTTC
TRBJ2-2,-,-,TRBV7-2,CASRWRGSDTGELFF,TGTGCCAGCAGGTGGAGAGGGTCGGACACCGGGGAGCTGTTTTTT
TRBJ2-7,many,TRBD1,TRBV30,CASKGTGDYEQYF,TGTGCCTCGAAAGGGACAGGGGATTACGAGCAGTACTTC
TRBJ2-3,-,TRBD2,TRBV11-3,CASSLDLGGGPNPDTQYF,TGTGCCAGCAGCTTAGATCTCGGCGGGGGGCCAAACCCAGATACGCAGTATTTT
TRBJ2-7,-,TRBD1,TRBV27,CASSYRGNYYEQYF,TGTGCCAGCTCTTACAGGGGCAACTACTACGAGCAGTACTTC
TRBJ1-1,-,TRBD1,TRBV7-3,CASSLGQGRTEAFF,TGTGCCAGCAGCTTGGGACAGGGGAGGACTGAAGCTTTCTTT
TRBJ1-3,few,-,TRBV7-9,CASQALSGNTIYF,TGTGCCAGCCAGGCCCTCTCTGGAAACACCATATATTTT